These 24 T cell receptor beta chains share one sample of origin, sequenced in a study of monozygotic twins with inflammatory bowel disease. TCRdb re-called the 5' RACE reads; one entry per CDR3 protein, DNA not given. Listed are approximately 420,000 distinct CDR3 sequences; about 2.3% falls within the top ten. The source material was blood. The receptors originated from a human donor with ulcerative colitis or Crohn's disease, or a healthy co-twin of an affected twin (not recorded which).

This chain links TRBV20-1 with TRBJ1-1; TCRdb's D call, TRBD1, is unchecked because there is no DNA. CDR3 length equals 12 residues. Germline lookup yields CDR1 DFQATT and CDR2 SNEGSKA (reference sequence). The CDR3 loop is CSGGTVNTEAFF.

The rearrangement links TRBV6-2 or TRBV6-3 to TRBJ1-1; TCRdb reports TRBD1, a call that lacks DNA to check it against. The CDR3 is 13 residues long. From germline, CDR1 is MNHEY and CDR2 SVGEGT. CDR3 sequence reads: CASRTGGGGKAFF.

V is TRBV5-4 and J is TRBJ1-4; TCRdb selects TRBD1, and the lack of DNA leaves this call unchecked. CDR1 SGHNT and CDR2 YYREEE come from the germline V gene (reference sequence). This CDR3 has 14 amino acids. This CDR3 is CASSSRTQPEKLFF. Full variable domain (remainder filled in from reference TRBV5-4 and TRBJ1-4): ETGVTQSPTHLIKTRGQQVTLRCSSQSGHNTVSWYQQALGQGPQFIFQYYREEENGRGNFPPRFSGLQFPNYSSELNVNALELDDSALYLCASSSRTQPEKLFFGSGTQLSVL.

This CDR3 is CASSLAPGPNNEQFF. V is TRBV7-9 and J is TRBJ2-1; TCRdb calls TRBD1, which cannot be checked without DNA. The CDR3 extends over 15 amino acids. Germline values: CDR1 SEHNR, CDR2 FQNEAQ (reference sequence).

The V call is TRBV18, the J call TRBJ1-6; no DNA is available, so the TRBD1 call from TCRdb remains unchecked. Germline loops: CDR1 KGHSH, CDR2 LQKENI. CDR3 size: 17 residues. The CDR3 region is CASSPAGPGTWRSPLHF.

V is TRBV5-1 and J is TRBJ2-3; as DNA is missing, the TRBD2 call by TCRdb cannot be tested. The CDR3 spans 16 residues. CDR1 is SGHRS, CDR2 YFSETQ, per germline. CDR3 in amino acids: CASSTGLAGYTDTQYF.

The chain has TRBV7-2 and TRBJ1-1. Germline V lookup: CDR1 SGHTA, CDR2 FQGNSA. This CDR3 comprises 12 residues. CDR3 sequence: CASSLEYPEAFF.

This chain uses TRBV9 with TRBJ2-7. There are 14 residues in the CDR3. Per germline, CDR1 SGDLS and CDR2 YYNGEE. The CDR3 region is CASSVGAEAYEQYF.

The V call is TRBV18, the J call TRBJ2-7; with no DNA, the TCRdb D assignment of TRBD1 cannot be verified. This CDR3 is built from 14 residues. Germline CDR1 and CDR2: KGHSH and LQKENI. CDR3 residues: CASSPWTSGDEQYF.

The chain's CDR3 is CASRRSSTDTQYF. The rearrangement joins TRBV5-1 to TRBJ2-3. The CDR3 covers 13 residues. Looked up from germline, CDR1 is SGHRS and CDR2 is YFSETQ.

The V and J genes are TRBV18 and TRBJ1-1; the D call of TRBD1 rests on TCRdb alone, since no DNA is present to check it. CDR3 length equals 15 residues. Germline V gene sequence: CDR1 KGHSH, CDR2 LQKENI. The CDR3 reads CASSPSGSWVTEAFF.

This rearrangement joins TRBV7-9 to TRBJ2-5. Germline V gene data show CDR1 as SEHNR and CDR2 as FQNEAQ (reference sequence). There are 16 residues in the CDR3. The CDR3 sequence: CASSSTARRRAETQYF. Using reference TRBV7-9 and TRBJ2-5 for the parts outside the CDR3, the full variable domain is DTGVSQNPRHKITKRGQNVTFRCDPISEHNRLYWYRQTLGQGPEFLTYFQNEAQLEKSRLLSDRFSAERPKGSFSTLEIQRTEQGDSAMYLCASSSTARRRAETQYFGPGTRLLVL.

The chain uses TRBV6-2 or TRBV6-3 and TRBJ1-6. In germline, CDR1 is MNHEY, CDR2 SVGEGT. The CDR3 is 14 residues long. The CDR3 is CASSYGEFGSPLHF.

The chain combines TRBV4-1 with TRBJ1-3; absent DNA, TCRdb's TRBD1 call cannot be checked. CDR3 length: 15 residues. Germline V gene sequence: CDR1 MGHRA, CDR2 YSYEKL. Here the CDR3 reads CASSQDHGAGNTIYF.

J is TRBJ1-5 and V is TRBV7-2. This CDR3 is 13 amino acids long. CDR1 and CDR2 from the germline V gene are SGHTA and FQGNSA. The CDR3 loop is CASSLKGDQPQHF.

The chain links TRBV6-1 to TRBJ2-6. The length of the CDR3 is 18 residues. Germline V gives CDR1 MNHNS, CDR2 SASEGT. The CDR3 sequence is CASSPLAGGASGANVLTF.

The chain is built from TRBV18 and TRBJ2-7; as DNA is missing, the TRBD1 call by TCRdb cannot be tested. The germline gives CDR1 KGHSH, CDR2 LQKENI. The CDR3 is 13 amino acids. This CDR3 reads CASSPRQGNEQYF.

The J gene is TRBJ2-1, the V gene TRBV5-1; TCRdb calls TRBD2, which cannot be checked without DNA. The CDR3 spans 15 residues. Germline V CDR1 and CDR2: SGHRS, YFSETQ. This CDR3 is CASSLYSGSLNEQFF.

The chain recombines TRBV28 with TRBJ2-3; TCRdb calls TRBD1, which cannot be checked without DNA. The CDR3 sequence is 14 residues long. In germline, CDR1 is MDHEN, CDR2 SYDVKM. The CDR3 spells CASNPQSLTDTQYF.

The gene calls are TRBV28 and TRBJ2-3. Germline CDR1 and CDR2: MDHEN and SYDVKM. This CDR3 is built from 13 residues. CDR3 amino acids: CASRQFAEDTQYF.

The chain has TRBV20-1 and TRBJ1-2; TCRdb's D call of TRBD1 is untestable without DNA. CDR3 size: 13 residues. Germline V lookup: CDR1 DFQATT, CDR2 SNEGSKA (reference sequence). CDR3 amino acids: CSATVVLGTGYTF.

The rearrangement uses TRBV7-9 and TRBJ1-6. The CDR3 loop spans 15 amino acids. Looked up from germline, CDR1 is SEHNR and CDR2 is FQNEAQ (reference sequence). This chain's CDR3 is CASSLLGSHNSPLHF.

The V and J genes are TRBV6-1 and TRBJ1-1. Germline V lookup: CDR1 MNHNS, CDR2 SASEGT. This CDR3 has 12 amino acids. The CDR3 spells CASSVANTEAFF.

The J gene is TRBJ2-5, the V gene TRBV28. The germline V gene has CDR1 MDHEN and CDR2 SYDVKM. This CDR3 is built from 12 residues. The CDR3 here is CASSQPRGTQYF.